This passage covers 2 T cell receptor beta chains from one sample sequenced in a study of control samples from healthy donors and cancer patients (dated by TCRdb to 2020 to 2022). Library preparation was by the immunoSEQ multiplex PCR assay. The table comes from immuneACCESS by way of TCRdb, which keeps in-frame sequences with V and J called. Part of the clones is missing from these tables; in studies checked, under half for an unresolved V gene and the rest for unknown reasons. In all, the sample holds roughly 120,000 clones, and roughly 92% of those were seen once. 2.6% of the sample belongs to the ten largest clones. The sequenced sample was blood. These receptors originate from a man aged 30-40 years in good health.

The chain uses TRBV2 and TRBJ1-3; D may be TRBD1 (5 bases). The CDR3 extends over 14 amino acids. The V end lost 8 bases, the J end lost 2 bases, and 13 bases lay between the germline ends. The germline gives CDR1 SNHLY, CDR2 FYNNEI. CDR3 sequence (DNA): TGTGCCAGCCTGGACCGGGGGGCTGGAAACACCATATATTTT. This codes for CASLDRGAGNTIYF.

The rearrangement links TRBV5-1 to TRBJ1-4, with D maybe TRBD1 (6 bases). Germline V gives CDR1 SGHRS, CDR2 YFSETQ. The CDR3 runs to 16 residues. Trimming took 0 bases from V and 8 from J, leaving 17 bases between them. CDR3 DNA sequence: TGCGCCAGCAGCTTGGGCGACAGGAGGTCTGACGAAAAACTGTTTTTT. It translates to CASSLGDRRSDEKLFF.